This TCR beta chain was retrieved from a study of a mutant IDH1 vaccine in newly diagnosed glioma (dated by TCRdb to the early 2020s). As for the study more broadly: Eight vaccinations were administered to patients in weeks 1, 3, 5, 7, 11, 15, 19 and 23, corresponding to visits V03 through V10. Prior to enrollment, patients had been given standard therapy consisting of radiotherapy alone, temozolomide alone, or radiochemotherapy with temozolomide, with the combination given to most patients. Peripheral blood was drawn at six visits: V03 (baseline), V05, V07, V10, V12 and V13. Longitudinal TCRB deep sequencing was done for some 26 treated patients, wherever samples were available for exploratory analyses. Vaccination was initiated 4-6 weeks after radiotherapy alone, or concurrently with temozolomide cycles in the chemotherapy-containing groups. Of the roughly 34 treated patients, around 62% were male and approximately 40% were female, and the mean age was around 40 years.

Library prep was done by the immunoSEQ multiplex PCR assay. Rearranged TCR beta chain sequences were amplified with the hsTCRB Kit following the manufacturer's protocol. An Illumina MiSeq was used to sequence the TCRB libraries. The paper's processing steps were these. Demultiplexing, trimming and gene mapping were performed with the kit vendor's proprietary platform. What TCRdb holds here is the immuneACCESS table cut down to in-frame rearrangements. Part of the clones is not present; checked against another copy, under half of the missing clones reflect an unresolved V gene, and the others are unexplained. V and J calls plus clone size are reproduced from that table; the DNA served to infer D and trimming. Recorded for this sample are more than 55,000 clones; 82% of them occurred a single time. The ten biggest clones cover roughly 3.2% of the sample. Worth noting for this clone: There is no known antigen for this receptor. The input lacks base qualities; no much larger clone sits a single base away.

Taken with the paper, the label for time point translates to: week 5, during vaccination. A 20-mer mutant IDH1 peptide at 300 micrograms in Montanide made up each vaccine dose, which was injected subcutaneously together with topical imiquimod. All donors had newly diagnosed IDH1-mutant astrocytomas of WHO grade 3 or 4 that showed loss of nuclear ATRX. The samples were drawn from NOA16, a multicentre, single-arm, open-label phase I trial in Germany that tested a mutant IDH1 peptide vaccine in humans for the first time. Genomic DNA for TCRB sequencing was isolated from EDTA blood with the DNeasy Blood and Tissue Kit. Including the terminal cysteine and phenylalanine, the CDR3 comprises 14 residues. The kept DNA is CDR3 alone, 42 bases in frame from the first base. V is pared back by 2 bases and J by 4 bases, with 9 bases lying between the germline termini. CDR1 MNHEY and CDR2 SVGAGI are derived from the germline V gene.

Study-wide findings and limitations: Selection of PBMC samples for TCRB deep sequencing was based on availability. Changes in the top peripheral T cell clonotypes picked up by TCRB sequencing did not appear to be linked to pseudoprogression. Immune responses induced by the vaccine were seen in around 93% of patients across multiple MHC alleles. The authors stated that sample limitations prevented analyses of patient blood samples from being reproduced.

The sequence joins TRBV6-5 to TRBJ1-3; the D gene is not confidently resolved. Source: PBMCs, taken from a glioma patient whose treatment included an IDH1 peptide vaccine. The receptor's source is a young woman with glioma. Some clones in this sample may be carry-over from other donors' samples. The DNA sequence is TGTGCCAGCAGTTACGAGAGGGCAGGAAACACCATATATTTT. Translated, this gives CASSYERAGNTIYF.